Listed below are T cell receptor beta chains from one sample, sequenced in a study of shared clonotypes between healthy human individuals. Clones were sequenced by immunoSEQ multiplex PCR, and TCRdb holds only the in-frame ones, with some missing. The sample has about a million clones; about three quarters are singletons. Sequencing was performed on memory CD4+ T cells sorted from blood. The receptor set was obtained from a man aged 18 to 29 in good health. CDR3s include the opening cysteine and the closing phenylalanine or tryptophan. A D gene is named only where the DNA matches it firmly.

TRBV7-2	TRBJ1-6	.	CASSFSVNNSPLHF	TGTGCCAGCAGCTTCTCAGTGAATAATTCACCCCTCCACTTT
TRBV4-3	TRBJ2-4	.	CASSQKQGGLAKNIQYF	TGCGCCAGCAGCCAAAAACAGGGAGGGTTGGCCAAAAACATTCAGTACTTC
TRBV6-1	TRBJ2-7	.	CASSENYEQYF	TGTGCCAGCAGTGAAAATTACGAGCAGTACTTC
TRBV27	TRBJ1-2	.	CASSLEGRGTYGYTF	TGTGCCAGCAGTTTAGAGGGCAGGGGTACATATGGCTACACCTTC
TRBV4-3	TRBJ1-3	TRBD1	CASSQDATGLNTIYF	TGCGCCAGCAGCCAAGATGCGACAGGGCTGAACACCATATATTTT
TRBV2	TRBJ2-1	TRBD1	CASSDIGRGRNEQFF	TGTGCCAGCAGTGACATTGGCAGGGGGCGAAATGAGCAGTTCTTC
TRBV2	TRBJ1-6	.	CASRERERSPLHF	TGTGCCAGCAGGGAAAGGGAACGATCACCCCTCCACTTT
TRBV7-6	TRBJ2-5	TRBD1	CASSLGAQGAGYETQYF	TGTGCCAGCAGCTTAGGGGCCCAGGGGGCCGGTTACGAGACCCAGTACTTC
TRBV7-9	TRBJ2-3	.	CASSLVAGSGTDTQYF	TGTGCCAGCAGCTTAGTTGCCGGATCCGGCACAGATACGCAGTATTTT
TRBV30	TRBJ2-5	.	CAWEPGLQETQYF	TGTGCCTGGGAACCGGGACTGCAAGAGACCCAGTACTTC
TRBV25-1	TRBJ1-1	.	CASSESGREVAFF	TGTGCCAGCAGTGAATCGGGCCGGGAGGTAGCTTTCTTT
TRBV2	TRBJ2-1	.	CSQHVVRSLYNEQFF	TGTTCCCAGCATGTCGTCAGGAGTTTGTACAATGAGCAGTTCTTC
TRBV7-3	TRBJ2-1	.	CASSITGRVDEQFF	TGTGCCAGCAGCATAACAGGGCGGGTTGATGAGCAGTTCTTC
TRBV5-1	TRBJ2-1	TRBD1	CASSLIGTGGSGRANEQFF	TGCGCCAGCAGCTTAATAGGGACAGGGGGCAGCGGGAGAGCCAATGAGCAGTTCTTC